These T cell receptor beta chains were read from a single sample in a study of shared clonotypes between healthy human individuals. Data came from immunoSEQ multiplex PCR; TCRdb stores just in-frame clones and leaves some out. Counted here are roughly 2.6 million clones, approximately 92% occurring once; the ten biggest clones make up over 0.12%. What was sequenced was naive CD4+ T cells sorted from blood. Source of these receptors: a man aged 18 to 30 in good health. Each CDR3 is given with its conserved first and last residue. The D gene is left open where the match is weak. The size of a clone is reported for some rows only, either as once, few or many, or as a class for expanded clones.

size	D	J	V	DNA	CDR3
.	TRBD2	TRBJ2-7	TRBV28	TGTGCCAGCAGTTTGGGCGGGGGGGCCCACGAGCAGTACTTC	CASSLGGGAHEQYF
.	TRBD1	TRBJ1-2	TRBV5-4	TGTGCCAGCAGCTACCCAGGGGGGGACTATGGCTACACCTTC	CASSYPGGDYGYTF
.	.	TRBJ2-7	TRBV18	TGTGCCAGCTCACCCGGGGACGTCGGGACCTACGAGCAGTACTTC	CASSPGDVGTYEQYF
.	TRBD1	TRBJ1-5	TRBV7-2	TGTGCCAGCAGCTTAGACCCGCTCAGTCGGACAGGGGGCAATCAGCCCCAGCATTTT	CASSLDPLSRTGGNQPQHF
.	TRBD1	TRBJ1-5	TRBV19	TGTGCCAGTAGTCCCGCCGGGACAGGGATCAATCAGCCCCAGCATTTT	CASSPAGTGINQPQHF
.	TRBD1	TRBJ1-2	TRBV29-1	TGCAGCGTTAGAAAAGGGACAGGCTACACGAACTATGGCTACACCTTC	CSVRKGTGYTNYGYTF
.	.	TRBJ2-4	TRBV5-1	TGCGCCAGCAGCTTGGTGGGGTTAGTGATAGGAGGTGGAAACATTCAGTACTTC	CASSLVGLVIGGGNIQYF
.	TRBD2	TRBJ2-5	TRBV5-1	TGCGCCAGCAGCGAAGGACTAGCGCAGGAGACCCAGTACTTC	CASSEGLAQETQYF
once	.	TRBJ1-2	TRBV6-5	TGTGCCAGCAGTTACCTGGTGGGTGCTAACTATGGCTACACCTTC	CASSYLVGANYGYTF
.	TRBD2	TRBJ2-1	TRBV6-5	TGTGCCAGCAGTTACGGGACTAGCGGGGGTTATGAGCAGTTCTTC	CASSYGTSGGYEQFF
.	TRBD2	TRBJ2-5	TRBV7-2	TGTGCCAGCAGCCCGGGACTAGCGTTCGAGACCCAGTACTTC	CASSPGLAFETQYF
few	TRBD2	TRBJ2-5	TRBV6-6	TGTGCCAGCAGCGTGACTAGCGGGCCAGGGGAGACCCAGTACTTC	CASSVTSGPGETQYF
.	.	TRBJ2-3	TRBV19	TGTGCCAGTAGTATAAGAGGGAAGAGACTATCAGACACAGATACGCAGTATTTT	CASSIRGKRLSDTDTQYF
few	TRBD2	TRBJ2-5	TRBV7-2	TGTGCCAGCAGCCCGGGACTAGCGGGAGAGACCCAGTACTTC	CASSPGLAGETQYF
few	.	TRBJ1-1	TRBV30	TGTGCCGGCCACAGGGTAAACACTGAAGCTTTCTTT	CAGHRVNTEAFF
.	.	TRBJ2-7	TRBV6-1	TGTGCCACAACCTCTGGACAGAGCTCCTACGAGCAGTACTTC	CATTSGQSSYEQYF
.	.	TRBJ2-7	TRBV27	TGTGCCAGCAGTTCTTTAGGGGCCTACGAGCAGTACTTC	CASSSLGAYEQYF
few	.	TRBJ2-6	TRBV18	TGTGCCAGCTCACCACCGTGGGCCTCTGGGGCCAACGTCCTGACTTTC	CASSPPWASGANVLTF
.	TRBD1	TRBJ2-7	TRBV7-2	TGTGCCAGCAGCTTAGCCGGGACAGGGATCGAGCAGTACTTC	CASSLAGTGIEQYF
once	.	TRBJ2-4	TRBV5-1	TGCGCCAGCAGCGCCGGGACCTCGGTCAAAAACATTCAGTACTTC	CASSAGTSVKNIQYF
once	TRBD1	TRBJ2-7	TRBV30	TGTGCCTGGAGCAATACAGGGGGCTCCCAGTACTTC	CAWSNTGGSQYF
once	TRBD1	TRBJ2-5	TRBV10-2	TGCGCCAGCAGTGAGGGACAGGACAGGGAGACCCAGTACTTC	CASSEGQDRETQYF
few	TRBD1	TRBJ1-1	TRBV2	TGTGCCAGCAGTGACCGGACAGGGAACACTGAAGCTTTCTTT	CASSDRTGNTEAFF
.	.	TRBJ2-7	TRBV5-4	TGTGCCAGCAGCTCTCAGGGGCCGCGCTCCTACGAGCAGTACTTC	CASSSQGPRSYEQYF
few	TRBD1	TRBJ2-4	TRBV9	TGTGCCAGCAGCGTAGGAGCCGGGACAGGGGTAAACATTCAGTACTTC	CASSVGAGTGVNIQYF